This TCR beta chain was observed in a study of T cells in Graves' hyperthyroidism and ophthalmopathy. The overall study: Peripheral blood draws took place at initial diagnosis, ahead of any treatment. Study-wide results and limits: Researchers found most expanded thyroid clonotypes above 0.001 in blood as well.

The CDR3 extends over 15 amino acids. CDR1 SGHKS and CDR2 YYEKEE come from the germline V gene (reference sequence). Trimming pared 2 bases from V and 3 bases from J, leaving 15 bases between. The CDR3 regions of TCR beta were amplified from RNA transcripts. First-round RT-PCR targeting the TCR CDR3 was performed with the HTBI primer set. TCRdb independently ran MiXCR on the multiplex PCR reads; one entry per CDR3 protein. In the table there are about 270,000 distinct CDR3 sequences, 22% of which are singletons. This clonotype was seen at least ten times. The antigen remains undetermined. Uncontrolled infection, other autoimmune disease, pregnancy and lactation each barred patients from inclusion. Diagnostic decisions used clinical symptoms, serum thyroxine and TRAb, thyroid ultrasound and orbital computed tomography.

This sequence originates from a man aged 25 to 40 with Graves' ophthalmopathy. Material: blood. The chain is built from TRBV5-5 and TRBJ2-7; D possibly uses TRBD1 or TRBD2 (5 bases each). The CDR3 bases are TGTGCCAGCAGCTTATACATCCGGGGCGTCTACGAGCAGTACTTC. It encodes CASSLYIRGVYEQYF.